This record looks at one TCR beta chain sequence and its context. Antigen unknown. Every immunoSEQ plate was one replicate of a subset's evenly spread DNA. Here immunoSEQ multiplex PCR was the method, and the copy in TCRdb shows in-frame clones only, minus some. The top ten clones hold under 0.6% of a sample with about 1 million clones, around 78% of them seen once. These data belong to a study of shared clonotypes between healthy human individuals. Study results and limitations: Shared clonotypes across all four donors exceeded non-shared ones in generation probability.

The CDR3 runs to 18 residues. V was clipped by 2 bases and J by 0 bases, with 20 bases between them. The V gene's germline CDR1 is SGHRS and CDR2 YFSETQ. The donor population consisted of healthy HIV-negative adults with no recent acute infections or vaccinations. Both subsets, CD45RA+ naive and CD45RA-negative memory, were split from the CD4+ cells. This receptor was identified in a young man in good health. Some clones in this sample may be carry-over from other donors' samples. Sequencing was performed on memory CD4+ T cells from PBMCs. Sample subset: CD45RA-negative fraction. The gene calls are TRBV5-1 and TRBJ1-1; D uncertain. The CDR3 coding sequence is TGCGCCAGCAGCTTTTCGCAACTATCGCCCCACATGAACACTGAAGCTTTCTTT. Translating it yields CASSFSQLSPHMNTEAFF.